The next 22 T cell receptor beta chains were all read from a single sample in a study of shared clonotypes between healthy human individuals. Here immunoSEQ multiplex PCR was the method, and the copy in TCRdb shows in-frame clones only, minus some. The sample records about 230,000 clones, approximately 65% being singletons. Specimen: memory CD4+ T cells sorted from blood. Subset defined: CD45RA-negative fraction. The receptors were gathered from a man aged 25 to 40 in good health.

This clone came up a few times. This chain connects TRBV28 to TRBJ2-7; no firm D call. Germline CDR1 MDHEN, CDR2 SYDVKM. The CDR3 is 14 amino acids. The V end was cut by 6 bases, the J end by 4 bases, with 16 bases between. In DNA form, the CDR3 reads TGTGCCAGCAGATACAACCCCCCCCGTTACGAGCAGTACTTC. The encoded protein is CASRYNPPRYEQYF.

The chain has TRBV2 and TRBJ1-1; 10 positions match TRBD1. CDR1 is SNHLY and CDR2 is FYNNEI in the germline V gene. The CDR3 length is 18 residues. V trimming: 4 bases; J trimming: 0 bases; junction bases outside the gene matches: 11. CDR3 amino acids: CASSGLRDRGYLNTEAFF. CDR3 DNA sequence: TGTGCCAGCAGTGGCCTCCGGGACAGGGGTTATTTGAACACTGAAGCTTTCTTT.

CDR3 loop: CASSSQLQLSTDTQYF. Written as DNA, the CDR3 is TGTGCCAGTAGCTCACAGCTACAGCTGAGCACAGATACGCAGTATTTT. The genes are TRBV19 and TRBJ2-3; D not resolved. The CDR3 is 16 amino acids. CDR1 LNHDA and CDR2 SQIVND come from the germline V gene (reference sequence). Trimming stripped 6 bases from V and 0 bases from J, with 16 bases between.

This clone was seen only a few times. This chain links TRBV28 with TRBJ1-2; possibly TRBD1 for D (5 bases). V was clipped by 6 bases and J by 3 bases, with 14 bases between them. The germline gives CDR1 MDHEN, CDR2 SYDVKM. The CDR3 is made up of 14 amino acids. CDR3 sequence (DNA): TGTGCCAGCAGCAACCCATCAGGGTACTATGGCTACACCTTC. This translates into CASSNPSGYYGYTF.

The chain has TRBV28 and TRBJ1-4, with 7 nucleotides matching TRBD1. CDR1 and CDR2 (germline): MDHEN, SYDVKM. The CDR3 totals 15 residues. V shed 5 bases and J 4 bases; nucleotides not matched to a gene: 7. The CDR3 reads CASSPSGGSNEKLFF. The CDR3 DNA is TGTGCCAGCAGTCCCTCAGGGGGGAGTAATGAAAAACTGTTTTTT.

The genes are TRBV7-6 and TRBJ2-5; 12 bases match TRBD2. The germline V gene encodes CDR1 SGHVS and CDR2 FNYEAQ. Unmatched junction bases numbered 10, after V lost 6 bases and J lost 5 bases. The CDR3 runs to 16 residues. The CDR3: CASSYSSGRAGETQYF. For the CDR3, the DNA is TGTGCCAGCAGTTATTCTAGCGGGAGGGCCGGGGAGACCCAGTACTTC.

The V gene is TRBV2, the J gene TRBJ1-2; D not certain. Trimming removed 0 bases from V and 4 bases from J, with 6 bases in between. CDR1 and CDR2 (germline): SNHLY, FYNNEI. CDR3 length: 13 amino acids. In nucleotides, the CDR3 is TGTGCCAGCAGTGAAGCCGGAATCTATGGCTACACCTTC. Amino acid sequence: CASSEAGIYGYTF.

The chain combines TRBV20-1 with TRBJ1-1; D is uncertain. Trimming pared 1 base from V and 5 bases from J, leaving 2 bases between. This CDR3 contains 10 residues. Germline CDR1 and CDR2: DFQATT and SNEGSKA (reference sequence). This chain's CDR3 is CSARGTEAFF. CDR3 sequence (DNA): TGCAGTGCTAGAGGGACTGAAGCTTTCTTT.

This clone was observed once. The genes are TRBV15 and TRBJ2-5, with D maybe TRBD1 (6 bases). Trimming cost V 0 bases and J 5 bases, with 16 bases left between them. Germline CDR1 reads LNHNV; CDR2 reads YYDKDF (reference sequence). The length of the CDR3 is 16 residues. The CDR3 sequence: CATSRDPAARGETQYF. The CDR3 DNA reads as TGTGCCACCAGCAGAGATCCGGCAGCAAGGGGGGAGACCCAGTACTTC.

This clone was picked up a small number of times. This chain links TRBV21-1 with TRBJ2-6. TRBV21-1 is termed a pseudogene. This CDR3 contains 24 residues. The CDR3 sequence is CASSKEGRLPGNCCRPSGANVLTF. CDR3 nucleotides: TGTGCCAGCAGCAAAGAAGGTCGGCTTCCCGGAAATTGCTGCCGTCCCTCTGGGGCCAACGTCCTGACTTTC.

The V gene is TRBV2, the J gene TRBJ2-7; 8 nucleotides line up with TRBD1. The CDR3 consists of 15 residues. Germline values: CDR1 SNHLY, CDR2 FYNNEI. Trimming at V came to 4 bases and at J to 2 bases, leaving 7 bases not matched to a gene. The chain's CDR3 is CASSARAGGPYEQYF. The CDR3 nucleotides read TGTGCCAGCAGTGCCCGGGCAGGGGGCCCCTACGAGCAGTACTTC.

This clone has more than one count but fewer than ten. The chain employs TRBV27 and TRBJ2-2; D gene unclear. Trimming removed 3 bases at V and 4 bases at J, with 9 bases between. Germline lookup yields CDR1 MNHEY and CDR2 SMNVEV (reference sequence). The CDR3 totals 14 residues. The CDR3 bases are TGTGCCAGCAGTTTCGGGCCCGGCACCGGGGAGCTGTTTTTT. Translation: CASSFGPGTGELFF.

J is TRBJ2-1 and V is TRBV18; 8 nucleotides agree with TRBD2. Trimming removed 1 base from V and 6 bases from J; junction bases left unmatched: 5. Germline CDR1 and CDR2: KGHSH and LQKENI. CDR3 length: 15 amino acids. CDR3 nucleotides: TGTGCCAGCTCACCACAAAAGCGGGAGTTCAATGAGCAGTTCTTC. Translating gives CASSPQKREFNEQFF.

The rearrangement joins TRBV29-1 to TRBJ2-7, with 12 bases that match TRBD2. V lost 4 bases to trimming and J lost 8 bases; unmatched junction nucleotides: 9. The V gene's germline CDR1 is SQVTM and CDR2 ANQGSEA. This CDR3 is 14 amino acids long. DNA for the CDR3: TGCAGCGTTGGTCCCTCTAGCGGGAGGGCGCAGCAGTACTTC. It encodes CSVGPSSGRAQQYF.

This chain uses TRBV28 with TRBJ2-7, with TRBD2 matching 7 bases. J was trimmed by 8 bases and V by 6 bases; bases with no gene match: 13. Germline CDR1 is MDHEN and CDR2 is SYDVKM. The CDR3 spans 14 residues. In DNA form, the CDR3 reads TGTGCCAGCAGACCCACGGGGGGATACGTGAAGCAGTACTTC. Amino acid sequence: CASRPTGGYVKQYF.

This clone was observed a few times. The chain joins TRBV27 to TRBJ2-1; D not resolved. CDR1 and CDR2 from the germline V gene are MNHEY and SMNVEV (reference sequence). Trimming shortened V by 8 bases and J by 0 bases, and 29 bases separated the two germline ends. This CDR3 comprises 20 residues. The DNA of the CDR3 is TGTGCCAGCCGACCCGCCCAATGGAATTCGCCGCGTAGCTCCTACAATGAGCAGTTCTTC. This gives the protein CASRPAQWNSPRSSYNEQFF.

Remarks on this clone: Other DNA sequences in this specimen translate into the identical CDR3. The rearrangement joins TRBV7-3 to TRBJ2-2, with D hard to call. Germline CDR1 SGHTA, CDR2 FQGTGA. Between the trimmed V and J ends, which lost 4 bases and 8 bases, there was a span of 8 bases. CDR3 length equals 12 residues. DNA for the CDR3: TGTGCCAGCAGCTCTCCTAAGGGGGAGCTGTTTTTT. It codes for CASSSPKGELFF.

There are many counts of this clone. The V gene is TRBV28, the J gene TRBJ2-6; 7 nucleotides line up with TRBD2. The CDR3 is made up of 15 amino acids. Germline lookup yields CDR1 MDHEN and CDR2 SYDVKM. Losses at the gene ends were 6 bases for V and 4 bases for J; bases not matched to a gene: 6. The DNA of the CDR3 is TGTGCCAGCAGCCCGGCGGGAGCGGGGGCCAACGTCCTGACTTTC. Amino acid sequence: CASSPAGAGANVLTF.

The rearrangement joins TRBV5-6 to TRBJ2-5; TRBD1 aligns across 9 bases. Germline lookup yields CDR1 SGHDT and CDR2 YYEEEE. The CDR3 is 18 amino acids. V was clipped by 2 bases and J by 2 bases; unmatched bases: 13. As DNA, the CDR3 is TGTGCCAGCAGCTTATACGGACAGGGGACTAAACTACAAGAGACCCAGTACTTC. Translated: CASSLYGQGTKLQETQYF.

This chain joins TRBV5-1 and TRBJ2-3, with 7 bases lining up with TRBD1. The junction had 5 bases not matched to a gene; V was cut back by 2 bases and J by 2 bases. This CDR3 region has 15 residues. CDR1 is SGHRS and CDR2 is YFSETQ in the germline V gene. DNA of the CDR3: TGCGCCAGCAGCTTCGGACAGGTCCCCACAGATACGCAGTATTTT. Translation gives CASSFGQVPTDTQYF.

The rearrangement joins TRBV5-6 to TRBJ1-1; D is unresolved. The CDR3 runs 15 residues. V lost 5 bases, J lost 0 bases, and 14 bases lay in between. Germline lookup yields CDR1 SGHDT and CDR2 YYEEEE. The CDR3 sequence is CASRPRVALNTEAFF. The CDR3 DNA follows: TGTGCCAGCAGACCCCGAGTCGCCCTGAACACTGAAGCTTTCTTT.

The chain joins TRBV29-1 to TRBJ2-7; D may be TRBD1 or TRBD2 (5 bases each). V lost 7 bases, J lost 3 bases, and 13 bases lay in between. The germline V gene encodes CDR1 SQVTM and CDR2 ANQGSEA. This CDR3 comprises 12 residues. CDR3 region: CSAIRDGYEQYF. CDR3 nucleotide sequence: TGCAGCGCTATACGGGACGGCTACGAGCAGTACTTC.